The T cell receptor beta chain under discussion was sequenced for a study of T cell repertoires in cytomegalovirus infection. Study-wide background: CMV infection and matching HLA type were both indicated by public TCR beta signatures. The study's findings and limits: HLA-C-restricted CMV clonotypes gave the most frequent clonotype in two of eight donors.

This CDR3 is 14 amino acids long. Unmatched junction bases numbered 7, after V lost 7 bases and J lost 6 bases. TCRdb reprocessed the reads via MiXCR and lists one record per CDR3 protein. The sample carries about 120,000 distinct CDR3 sequences, about 30% recorded once. As regards this clonotype: Its antigen is unidentified.

The rearrangement links TRBV12-3 or TRBV12-4 to TRBJ2-3; 10 nucleotides align to TRBD1. Material: CD8+ T cells from cultured PBMCs, obtained from culture after CMV antigen stimulation. The sequence derives from a human donor in good health (CMV status not recorded). Some clones in this sample may be carry-over from other donors' samples. CDR3 sequence reads: CASTRQGAGDTQYF. The CDR3 DNA reads as TGTGCCAGCACCCGACAGGGGGCAGGGGATACGCAGTATTTT.